This TCR beta chain was identified in a study of blood T cell repertoires in COVID-19. Study details: Italy, Spain and the United States were the sources of the convalescent and acute COVID-19 samples. The analysed material was cDNA or gDNA that came from T cells, B-cell-depleted T cells, or PBMCs.

Produced via immunoSEQ multiplex PCR; TCRdb's table is partial and in-frame only. The sample contains 95,000 to 110,000 clones, around 90% of which appear only once. This CDR3 contains 16 residues. Germline CDR1 LGHDT, CDR2 YNNKEL (reference sequence). V was trimmed by 3 bases and J by 5 bases, leaving 19 bases between them. The chain carries TRBV3-1 (or the pseudogene TRBV3-2) and TRBJ1-1, with D maybe TRBD1 (6 bases). Sequencing was done on a sample of peripheral blood. The origin of this receptor is a human donor in a cohort sampled during active COVID-19. CDR3 sequence (DNA): TGTGCCAGCAGCCAGGGCCCAGGGGAATCGAAGACTGAAGCTTTCTTT. Protein: CASSQGPGESKTEAFF.